This T cell receptor (beta chain) is drawn from a study of shared clonotypes between healthy human individuals. Study as a whole: The composition of the donors was a couple of women and a few men aged 18 to 49. Study-level points and caveats: Naive subsets generally exceeded memory subsets in estimated richness.

As for this clone: What it binds is not known.

Germline CDR1 and CDR2: SGHNT and YYREEE (reference sequence). The CDR3 spans 15 residues. V dropped 4 bases and J dropped 4; count of bases not matched to a gene: 9. Healthy adults negative for HIV, lacking recent acute infections or vaccinations, served as donors. The assay was carried out at the deep level. TCRdb's copy holds only in-frame clones and misses some; the assay was immunoSEQ multiplex PCR. Of a few million clones in the sample, around 94% were seen once. The specimen was naive CD4+ T cells sorted from blood. Subset here: CD45RA+ positively selected. The V and J genes are TRBV5-4 and TRBJ2-5; TRBD2 matches 8 bases. The receptor's source is a man younger than 35 in good health. The DNA for the CDR3 is TGTGCCAGCAGCCCCGCGCTAGCGGGTGGAGAGACCCAGTACTTC. Translated: CASSPALAGGETQYF.